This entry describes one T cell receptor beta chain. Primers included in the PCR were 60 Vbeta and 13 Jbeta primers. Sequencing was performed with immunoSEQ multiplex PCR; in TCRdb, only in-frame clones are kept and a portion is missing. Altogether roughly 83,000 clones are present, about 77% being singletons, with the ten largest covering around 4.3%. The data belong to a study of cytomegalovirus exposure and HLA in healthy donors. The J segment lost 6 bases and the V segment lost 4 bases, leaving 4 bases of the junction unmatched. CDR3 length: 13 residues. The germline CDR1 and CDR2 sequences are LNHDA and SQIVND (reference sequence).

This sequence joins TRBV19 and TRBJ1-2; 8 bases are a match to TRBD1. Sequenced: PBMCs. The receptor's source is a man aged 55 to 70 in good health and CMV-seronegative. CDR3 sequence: CASSTQGAHGYTF. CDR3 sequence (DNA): TGTGCCAGTAGTACCCAGGGGGCGCATGGCTACACCTTC. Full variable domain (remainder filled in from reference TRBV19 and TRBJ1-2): DGGITQSPKYLFRKEGQNVTLSCEQNLNHDAMYWYRQDPGQGLRLIYYSQIVNDFQKGDIAEGYSVSREKKESFPLTVTSAQKNPTAFYLCASSTQGAHGYTFGSGTRLTVV.